This T cell receptor (beta chain) was sequenced for a study of regulatory T cells in long-lasting Graves disease. This clonotype has a count of ten or more. Its antigen is undetermined. Regarding the study as a whole: Results may be inaccurate due to the small sample size.

According to the study, TCR beta libraries were built with iRepertoire HTBI primers and CDR3-region Arm-PCR. A single record per CDR3 protein comes from TCRdb applying MiXCR to the multiplex PCR reads. The repertoire holds approximately 440,000 distinct CDR3 sequences, around 16% seen once, with more than 10% in the top ten. Time point here: newly diagnosed GD, antithyroid drugs for less than 3 months. RNA from PBMCs was the source of the TCR library. By American Thyroid Association guidelines, Graves' disease was diagnosed in the cohort. This CDR3 comprises 14 residues. V lost 1 base and J lost 8; bases outside the gene matches: 6. Germline-derived CDR1 and CDR2 are GTSNPN and SVGIG (reference sequence). These data were also reused for a study on T cells in Graves' hyperthyroidism and ophthalmopathy. From that report: Each patient was aged 18 to 65 and had newly diagnosed hyperthyroidism of under 2 months' duration.

The chain carries TRBV30 and TRBJ1-2; 11 bases agree with TRBD1. This clonotype originated in a man between 35 and 55 years old with Graves disease. The source material was peripheral blood mononuclear cells (PBMCs), sampled at new diagnosis, from a patient treated with antithyroid drugs. DNA for the CDR3: TGTGCCTGGAGTGCCGGGACAGGGGGACCGGGCTACACCTTC. This codes for CAWSAGTGGPGYTF.